The 25 T cell receptor beta chains below come from one sample, sequenced in a study of identical twins. TCRdb re-called the 5' RACE reads with MiXCR, one entry per CDR3 protein. This sample has about 900,000 distinct CDR3 sequences, with approximately 13% found just once. The same sample was also used in a study of yellow fever vaccine responses in identical twins.

The sequenced sample was PBMCs. These receptors came from a woman between 18 and 29 years old in good health.

This clonotype was observed a few times. The chain links TRBV12-5 to TRBJ2-2; 10 nucleotides agree with TRBD1. V shed 6 bases and J 4 bases; nucleotides not matched to a gene: 5. This CDR3 is 15 amino acids long. Germline V lookup: CDR1 LGHNT, CDR2 FRNRAP. CDR3 DNA: TGTGCTAGTGGCTGGACAGGGGGAGGCACCGGGGAGCTGTTTTTT. It encodes CASGWTGGGTGELFF.

The chain uses TRBV10-3 and TRBJ2-1; 9 bases line up with TRBD1. The germline V gene has CDR1 ENHRY and CDR2 SYGVKD. This CDR3 comprises 15 residues. The V and J ends lost 6 bases and 3 bases, in that order; junction bases with no gene match: 6. CDR3 DNA: TGTGCCATCAGCGGGACAGGGAGGGACTACAATGAGCAGTTCTTC. This sequence encodes CAISGTGRDYNEQFF.

The J gene is TRBJ2-3, the V gene TRBV20-1; 7 bases are shared with TRBD1. The CDR3 runs to 15 residues. The germline CDR1 and CDR2 sequences are DFQATT and SNEGSKA (reference sequence). Trimming removed 6 bases from V and 2 bases from J; junction bases left unmatched: 11. CDR3 in amino acids: CSAPSTGMVTDTQYF. The CDR3 nucleotides are TGCAGTGCCCCCTCGACAGGGATGGTCACAGATACGCAGTATTTT.

This clonotype was seen a handful of times. The CDR3 sequence: CASSTDDNEQFF. CDR3 DNA: TGCGCCAGCAGCACCGACGACAATGAGCAGTTCTTC. The chain carries TRBV5-1 and TRBJ2-1, with D unresolved. The CDR3 has 12 residues. Trimming cost V 4 bases and J 5 bases, with 7 bases left between them. Germline CDR1 and CDR2: SGHRS and YFSETQ.

This clonotype has more than one count but fewer than ten. The J gene is TRBJ2-3, the V gene TRBV20-1, with a weak D call TRBD2 (6 bases). CDR3 size: 14 residues. The ends were cut back, 1 base at V and 1 base at J, with 9 bases in the middle. CDR1 and CDR2 (germline): DFQATT, SNEGSKA (reference sequence). CDR3 DNA: TGCAGTGCTAGAGGAGGGACTCGCACAGATACGCAGTATTTT. This sequence encodes CSARGGTRTDTQYF.

This clonotype was seen a few times. The CDR3 DNA follows: TGTGCCAGCATGAGGCCTAGCGGGGGGGCCGGTGGTGAGCAGTACGTC. Translation gives CASMRPSGGAGGEQYV. The chain joins TRBV2 to TRBJ2-7; 12 nucleotides agree with TRBD2. Per the germline V gene, CDR1 is SNHLY and CDR2 is FYNNEI. This CDR3 is 16 amino acids long. The V segment lost 7 bases and the J segment 7 bases; nucleotides outside the gene matches: 14.

The chain recombines TRBV28 with TRBJ2-3; 8 bases agree with TRBD2. This CDR3 contains 12 residues. Trimming took 5 bases from V and 13 from J; bases not matched to a gene: 8. Looked up from germline, CDR1 is MDHEN and CDR2 is SYDVKM. As DNA, the CDR3 is TGTGCCAGCAGTCCAAGCGGGGGAGAGGAGTATTTT. Its protein is CASSPSGGEEYF.

Only a few counts were recorded for this clonotype. V and J are TRBV3-1 and TRBJ2-3; TRBD2 matches at 7 bases. J gave up 2 bases and V 4 bases, and 12 bases lay outside the gene matches. The germline V gene has CDR1 LGHDT and CDR2 YNNKEL (reference sequence). CDR3 length equals 17 residues. The DNA for the CDR3 is TGTGCCAGCAGCCCTCGACTAGCTGGGCGAAACACAGATACGCAGTATTTT. Translated, it gives CASSPRLAGRNTDTQYF.

The V and J genes are TRBV27 and TRBJ1-6, with D unresolved. There are 16 residues in the CDR3. V dropped 5 bases and J dropped 4 bases, with 15 bases sitting between them. The germline gives CDR1 MNHEY, CDR2 SMNVEV (reference sequence). The CDR3 reads CASSAVPGLYNSPLHF. CDR3 nucleotide sequence: TGTGCCAGCAGTGCCGTCCCCGGACTGTATAATTCACCCCTCCACTTT.

Only a few counts were recorded for this clonotype. This chain links TRBV5-1 with TRBJ2-3, with TRBD2 identical over 7 bases. With V trimmed by 6 bases and J by 0 bases, 7 bases remained unmatched. CDR1 SGHRS and CDR2 YFSETQ come from the germline V gene. The CDR3 is 15 amino acids. CDR3 sequence (DNA): TGCGCCAGCACCCCCCAGCGGGGAAGCACAGATACGCAGTATTTT. Translating it yields CASTPQRGSTDTQYF.

This chain links TRBV27 with TRBJ2-1; TRBD2 is a possible D gene (6 bases). V lost 5 bases, J lost 5 bases, and 16 bases lay in between. Germline CDR1 is MNHEY and CDR2 is SMNVEV (reference sequence). The CDR3 is 15 residues long. The DNA of the CDR3 is TGTGCCAGCAGTCCAGGACTATCAGGGCACAATGAGCAGTTCTTC. It specifies CASSPGLSGHNEQFF.

The chain has TRBV11-2 and TRBJ1-5; no clear D. With 0 bases removed from V and 7 bases from J, the gap between germline ends came to 13 bases. Per germline, CDR1 SGHAT and CDR2 FQNNGV. CDR3 length equals 15 residues. CDR3 amino acids: CASSLDSLSHQPQHF. The CDR3 DNA follows: TGTGCCAGCAGCTTAGACAGTCTTTCCCACCAGCCCCAGCATTTT.

This sequence joins TRBV20-1 and TRBJ2-5; 7 bases are a match to TRBD2. J gave up 4 bases and V 5 bases, and 16 bases lay outside the gene matches. Germline CDR1 is DFQATT and CDR2 is SNEGSKA (reference sequence). This CDR3 spans 16 amino acids. The CDR3 DNA reads as TGCAGTGCTCTACCCTTGGGACGGGAGGTGGTAGAGACCCAGTACTTC. Residues: CSALPLGREVVETQYF.

In this sample, this clonotype turned up many times. The gene calls are TRBV5-6 and TRBJ2-7; 8 nucleotides line up with TRBD2. Germline V gives CDR1 SGHDT, CDR2 YYEEEE. CDR3 length: 15 residues. V shed 1 base, J shed 5 bases, and the junction held 8 bases outside the gene matches. In DNA form, the CDR3 reads TGTGCCAGCAGCTTGATCTCTAGCGGGTCTCACGAGCAGTACTTC. It codes for CASSLISSGSHEQYF.

The chain combines TRBV18 with TRBJ2-1, with TRBD1 matching 8 bases. The CDR3 loop spans 15 amino acids. Germline V gene lookup returns CDR1 KGHSH and CDR2 LQKENI. Trimming at V came to 4 bases and at J to 9 bases, leaving 11 bases not matched to a gene. For the CDR3, the DNA is TGTGCCAGCTCACGAGCCGGGACAGGTGGGGGTGAGCAGTTCTTC. The encoded protein is CASSRAGTGGGEQFF.

J is TRBJ1-1 and V is TRBV19; no firm D call. V was clipped by 8 bases and J by 2 bases, with 12 bases between them. The CDR3 contains 13 residues. Germline V gene data show CDR1 as LNHDA and CDR2 as SQIVND (reference sequence). The CDR3 loop reads CASDSFHNTEAFF. The CDR3 bases are TGTGCCAGTGACTCCTTTCATAACACTGAAGCTTTCTTT.

This sequence joins TRBV10-3 and TRBJ2-7; D remains ambiguous. The CDR3 has 11 residues. V lost 5 bases to trimming and J lost 6 bases, with 8 bases between them. The V gene's germline CDR1 is ENHRY and CDR2 SYGVKD. CDR3: CAISPGSEQYF. Written as DNA, the CDR3 is TGTGCCATCAGTCCGGGTTCCGAGCAGTACTTC.

This clonotype came up a few times. This chain connects TRBV4-1 to TRBJ1-6; TRBD1 matches at 8 bases. The CDR3 consists of 15 residues. The germline V gene encodes CDR1 MGHRA and CDR2 YSYEKL. V shed 4 bases and J 5 bases; nucleotides not matched to a gene: 4. The CDR3 DNA is TGCGCCAGCAGCCGAACGGACAGGGATAATTCACCCCTCCACTTT. Protein product: CASSRTDRDNSPLHF.

This clonotype turned up a few times. The chain recombines TRBV12-3 or TRBV12-4 with TRBJ2-3; 10 nucleotides align to TRBD2. This CDR3 is 16 amino acids long. Germline trimming cut 6 bases from V and 3 bases from J; bases unmatched to any gene: 9. DNA for the CDR3: TGTGCCAGCAGCGACCCCAGAGCGGGAGGGACAGATACGCAGTATTTT. Its protein is CASSDPRAGGTDTQYF.

There are many counts of this clonotype. The chain couples TRBV5-1 to TRBJ1-1; the D is unclear. The germline gives CDR1 SGHRS, CDR2 YFSETQ. CDR3 size: 14 residues. V was cut by 3 bases and J by 0 bases, with 9 bases left in between. The CDR3: CASSSRLLNTEAFF. DNA for the CDR3: TGCGCCAGCAGCTCGCGACTCTTGAACACTGAAGCTTTCTTT.

The sample holds one count of this clonotype. The rearrangement joins TRBV5-1 to TRBJ2-3; D perhaps matches TRBD1 (6 bases). The V end lost 0 bases, the J end lost 8 bases, and 16 bases lay between the germline ends. The CDR3 length is 15 residues. Looked up from germline, CDR1 is SGHRS and CDR2 is YFSETQ. The CDR3 region is CASSLGEQGDGTQYF. The CDR3 DNA follows: TGCGCCAGCAGCTTGGGGGAACAGGGTGATGGTACGCAGTATTTT.

This clonotype occurred many times. This chain uses TRBV10-2 with TRBJ2-1; possible D gene TRBD1, 6 bases. The V gene lost 8 bases and the J gene lost 4 bases, with 12 bases spanning the gap. The germline V gene has CDR1 WSHSY and CDR2 SAAADI. The length of the CDR3 is 13 residues. The CDR3 bases are TGCGCCAGCGAGGGGACACCATACAATGAGCAGTTCTTC. It encodes CASEGTPYNEQFF.

This clonotype has at least ten counts. This chain connects TRBV12-3 or TRBV12-4 to TRBJ1-5; D is unresolved. The V and J ends lost 6 bases and 0 bases respectively, with 12 bases between them. The CDR3 runs 15 residues. This chain's CDR3 is CASSLRTYSNQPQHF. CDR3 nucleotide sequence: TGTGCCAGCAGCCTCCGGACGTATAGCAATCAGCCCCAGCATTTT.

This clonotype was found many times. V gene TRBV28 combines with J gene TRBJ2-2; D call uncertain. The CDR3 contains 13 residues. Germline CDR1 and CDR2: MDHEN and SYDVKM. Trimming took off 3 bases at V and 5 bases at J, with 7 bases between the two ends. In DNA form, the CDR3 reads TGTGCCAGCAGTTTGGATCGGACCGGGGAGCTGTTTTTT. Amino acid sequence: CASSLDRTGELFF.

This clonotype was counted a few times. This chain's CDR3 is CASSRLAYSSYEQYF. CDR3 in DNA: TGTGCCAGCAGCCGCCTAGCGTATAGCTCCTACGAGCAGTACTTC. This chain joins TRBV7-2 and TRBJ2-7; D may be TRBD2 (6 bases). The ends were cut back, 5 bases at V and 0 bases at J, with 14 bases in the middle. The CDR3 has 15 amino acids. CDR1 SGHTA and CDR2 FQGNSA come from the germline V gene.